Given below is one T cell receptor (beta chain) in context. Its matching antigen is unknown. PCR used 60 Vbeta primers and 13 Jbeta primers. Measured with immunoSEQ multiplex PCR; TCRdb has only the in-frame clones, and not every one. The table records more than 80,000 clones, around three quarters of them present only once. This sample was included in a study of cytomegalovirus exposure and HLA in healthy donors. In the study overall: A preliminary data release comprised roughly 80 million unique TCRs obtained from HLA-typed donors. Study-wide points: The listing of about 150 TCR beta chains classed them as cytomegalovirus-associated. Being indistinguishable, some V segments were excluded, TRBV6-2 and TRBV6-3 among them. A later analysis appeared to link common viral pathogens to several of the most significant clusters.

CDR1 is MDHEN, CDR2 SYDVKM, per germline. The trim removed 3 bases at V and 5 bases at J, leaving 2 bases unmatched. The CDR3 is 13 residues long. The chain is built from TRBV28 and TRBJ2-3, with 7 bases lining up with TRBD1. The source of this sequence is a boy younger than 18 in good health and CMV-seronegative. The specimen was PBMCs. The CDR3 loop is CASSFHRGDTQYF. In DNA, the CDR3 is TGTGCCAGCAGTTTCCACAGGGGAGATACGCAGTATTTT. Full variable domain (rest looked up from reference TRBV28 and TRBJ2-3): DVKVTQSSRYLVKRTGEKVFLECVQDMDHENMFWYRQDPGLGLRLIYFSYDVKMKEKGDIPEGYSVSREKKERFSLILESASTNQTSMYLCASSFHRGDTQYFGPGTRLTVL.